This T cell receptor (beta chain) was sequenced during a study of early T cells in non-severe SARS-CoV-2 infection. The CDR3 runs 15 residues. One entry per CDR3 protein, called by TCRdb with MiXCR from the 5' RACE reads. The data hold tens of thousands of distinct CDR3 sequences, with approximately 11% observed a single time. V is TRBV21-1 and J is TRBJ1-1; the table names TRBD1, a call not compared with the DNA. TRBV21-1 is a documented pseudogene. The sequence derives from an adult who was a healthcare worker with PCR-confirmed SARS-CoV-2 infection or an uninfected control (not recorded which). This specimen consisted of whole blood, obtained at baseline. CDR3 sequence (DNA): TGTGCCAGCGGGGGGAAACCAGGCCGAACCTATGAAGCTTTCTTT. Amino acids: CASGGKPGRTYEAFF.